The rows below give T cell receptor beta chains drawn from one sample of a study of tumor-infiltrating lymphocytes in primary liver carcinoma. TCRdb recomputed calls from the multiplex PCR reads with MiXCR, one row per CDR3 protein. The sample holds about 110,000 distinct CDR3 sequences; around 62% are singletons and the top ten take roughly 9%. What was sequenced was liver tumor tissue from sampling region 1. The receptors derive from a woman aged 55 to 70 with primary liver carcinoma and hepatitis B virus infection. Both conserved end residues are part of each CDR3. A D gene is named only where the DNA matches it firmly. Some rows have no size entry. The others give once, few or many, or a class for an expanded clone.

size: .; D: .; V: TRBV2; J: TRBJ1-4; DNA: TGTGCCAGCAGTGCGACCGGGTCTGATGAAAAACTGTTTTTT; CDR3: CASSATGSDEKLFF
size: many; D: .; V: TRBV18; J: TRBJ1-2; DNA: TGTGCCAGCTCACCAGATTCGGGTGGCTACACCTTC; CDR3: CASSPDSGGYTF
size: .; D: .; V: TRBV11-2; J: TRBJ2-5; DNA: TGTGCCAGCAGCTTAGGTTTGATTAGCCGAGGAGAGGGAGAGACCCAATACTTC; CDR3: CASSLGLISRGEGETQYF
size: .; D: TRBD1; V: TRBV4-2; J: TRBJ1-5; DNA: TGTGCCAGCAGCCCTTCGCAGGGGGCAAGCAATCAGCCCCAGCATTTT; CDR3: CASSPSQGASNQPQHF
size: .; D: .; V: TRBV11-2; J: TRBJ2-2; DNA: TGTGCCAGCAGCCCTCCGCAAGGACCAAACGAGGAGCTGTTTTTT; CDR3: CASSPPQGPNEELFF
size: many; D: TRBD1; V: TRBV7-8; J: TRBJ1-5; DNA: TGTGCCAGCAGCTTATACAGGGGGAGTCAGCCCCAGCATTTT; CDR3: CASSLYRGSQPQHF
size: .; D: TRBD1; V: TRBV11-2; J: TRBJ2-1; DNA: TGTGCCGGCACCATTGGACAGGCCTATGAGCAGTTCTTC; CDR3: CAGTIGQAYEQFF
size: .; D: TRBD1; V: TRBV6-4; J: TRBJ2-7; DNA: TGTGCCAGCAGTGGCCGGGACAGGGTACGGGGTTACGAGCAGTACTTC; CDR3: CASSGRDRVRGYEQYF
size: many; D: .; V: TRBV12-3/TRBV12-4; J: TRBJ1-1; DNA: TGTGCCAGCAGGCGGGGGACGGGCGTGGCTTTCTTT; CDR3: CASRRGTGVAFF
size: .; D: TRBD1; V: TRBV4-1; J: TRBJ1-2; DNA: TGCGTCAGTAGCCAAGCAGGGGGATCCTATGGCTACACCTTC; CDR3: CVSSQAGGSYGYTF
size: few; D: .; V: TRBV5-5; J: TRBJ2-1; DNA: TGTGCCAGCAGCTTGGTGCCCCCGGTTTCCTACAATGAGCAGTTCTTC; CDR3: CASSLVPPVSYNEQFF
size: .; D: .; V: TRBV4-1; J: TRBJ2-1; DNA: TGCGCCAGCGGCGACTGCAATGAGCAGTTCTTC; CDR3: CASGDCNEQFF
size: .; D: TRBD1; V: TRBV18; J: TRBJ2-1; DNA: TGTGCCAGCTCACCCGGTATCCAGGGGGCGGCTTCCTACAATGAGCAGTTCTTC; CDR3: CASSPGIQGAASYNEQFF
size: .; D: .; V: TRBV2; J: TRBJ2-5; DNA: TGTACCAGCAGTTTTGGTCCCCCAGAAGAGACCCAGTACTTC; CDR3: CTSSFGPPEETQYF
size: many; D: .; V: TRBV6-1; J: TRBJ2-7; DNA: TGTGCCAGCAGTTTAGAAGGGACGGGCTCCTACGAGCAGTACTTC; CDR3: CASSLEGTGSYEQYF
size: .; D: .; V: TRBV11-2; J: TRBJ1-1; DNA: TGTGCCAGCAGCCTACACGGCATCAAGAGCACTGAAGCTTTCTTT; CDR3: CASSLHGIKSTEAFF
size: many; D: TRBD1; V: TRBV6-5; J: TRBJ1-2; DNA: TGTGCCAGCAGTTACGGACAGGGGAGAGGCTACACCTTC; CDR3: CASSYGQGRGYTF
size: few; D: TRBD2; V: TRBV19; J: TRBJ2-3; DNA: TGTGCCAGTAGTATAAATGCGGGAGCCACAGATACGCAGTATTTT; CDR3: CASSINAGATDTQYF
size: .; D: .; V: TRBV29-1; J: TRBJ1-1; DNA: TGCAGCGTTTTCCTTCGGGGCAGAAGCCCCATGATCACTGAAGTTTTCTTT; CDR3: CSVFLRGRSPMITEVFF
size: .; D: .; V: TRBV5-6; J: TRBJ2-5; DNA: TGTGCCGGCAGCTTTCCCCAGGGAACGGTAGAAGAGACCCAGTACTTC; CDR3: CAGSFPQGTVEETQYF
size: many; D: .; V: TRBV6-1; J: TRBJ1-1; DNA: TGTGCCAGCAGCGTTTACAGGGTCGGGAACACTGAAGCTTTCTTT; CDR3: CASSVYRVGNTEAFF
size: .; D: .; V: TRBV5-1; J: TRBJ1-6; DNA: TGCGCCAACAGCTCAGTGAGCTCCTATAATTCACCCCTCCACTTT; CDR3: CANSSVSSYNSPLHF
size: .; D: TRBD1; V: TRBV12-5; J: TRBJ2-2; DNA: TGTGCTAGCGGTTTACCACCCATTGGGGGGACAGGGGGCACCCGGGAGCTGTTTTTT; CDR3: CASGLPPIGGTGGTRELFF
size: .; D: .; V: TRBV11-2; J: TRBJ2-1; DNA: TGTGCCAGCAGCTTAGGGGCAGGGCTCAATGAGCAATTCTTC; CDR3: CASSLGAGLNEQFF
size: .; D: TRBD1; V: TRBV11-2; J: TRBJ1-5; DNA: TGTGCCAGCAGCTTAGACAGGGGGGCCCAGCTCCAGCGTTTT; CDR3: CASSLDRGAQLQRF
size: .; D: .; V: TRBV4-1; J: TRBJ2-3; DNA: TGCGCCAGCAGCCACATCGCGGGAAACCTCCTCCGGCGGACAGATACGCAGTATTTT; CDR3: CASSHIAGNLLRRTDTQYF
size: .; D: .; V: TRBV25-1; J: TRBJ2-2; DNA: TGTGCCAGCAGCGACCGGGACTTAGACACCGGGGAGCTGTTTTTT; CDR3: CASSDRDLDTGELFF
size: .; D: .; V: TRBV28; J: TRBJ2-2; DNA: TGTGCCAGCAGTTTATCTTTTTACAGGGTGGAAGACACGGGGGAGCTGTTATTT; CDR3: CASSLSFYRVEDTGELLF
size: many; D: .; V: TRBV10-3; J: TRBJ2-3; DNA: TGTGCCATCAGTGTGGGGGGAGGCACAGATACGCAGTATTTT; CDR3: CAISVGGGTDTQYF
size: many; D: TRBD1; V: TRBV5-4; J: TRBJ1-1; DNA: TGTGCCAGCAGCCCAGGGGGCCTCGAGGGCCTTGAAGCTTTCTTT; CDR3: CASSPGGLEGLEAFF
size: .; D: .; V: TRBV6-5; J: TRBJ1-1; DNA: TGTGCCAGCAGTTCCCCCTGCGTCGCTGAAGCTTACTTT; CDR3: CASSSPCVAEAYF
size: few; D: .; V: TRBV28; J: TRBJ1-4; DNA: TGTGCCAGCAGTTCGAATGAAAAACTGTTTTTT; CDR3: CASSSNEKLFF
size: .; D: TRBD2; V: TRBV11-2; J: TRBJ2-1; DNA: TGTGCAAGCAACCTTAGCGGGACCTCCTACAATGAGCAGTTCTTC; CDR3: CASNLSGTSYNEQFF
size: many; D: TRBD1; V: TRBV5-6; J: TRBJ1-4; DNA: TGTGCCAGCAGCTTTCCGGGACAGGGACTTGAAAAACTGTTTTTT; CDR3: CASSFPGQGLEKLFF
size: .; D: .; V: TRBV5-1; J: TRBJ2-7; DNA: TGCGCCAGCAGCCCGGGGTTTGACGAGCAGTACTTC; CDR3: CASSPGFDEQYF
size: many; D: .; V: TRBV10-3; J: TRBJ2-7; DNA: TGTGCCAGCCAACAGGGCATTAGCTCCTACGAGCAGTACTTC; CDR3: CASQQGISSYEQYF
size: once; D: .; V: TRBV11-3; J: TRBJ1-1; DNA: TGTGTCAGCAGCCGACAGCGCACGGGAAGCGAAGCTTTCTTT; CDR3: CVSSRQRTGSEAFF